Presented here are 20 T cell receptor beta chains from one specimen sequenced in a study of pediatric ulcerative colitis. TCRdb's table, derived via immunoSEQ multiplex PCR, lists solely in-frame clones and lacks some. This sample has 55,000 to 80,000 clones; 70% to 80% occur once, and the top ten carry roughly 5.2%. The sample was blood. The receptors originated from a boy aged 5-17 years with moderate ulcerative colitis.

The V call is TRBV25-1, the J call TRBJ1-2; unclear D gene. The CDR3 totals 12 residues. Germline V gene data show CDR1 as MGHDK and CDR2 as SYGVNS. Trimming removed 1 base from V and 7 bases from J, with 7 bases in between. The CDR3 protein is CASSEWPRGYTF. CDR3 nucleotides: TGTGCCAGCAGTGAATGGCCGCGTGGCTACACCTTC.

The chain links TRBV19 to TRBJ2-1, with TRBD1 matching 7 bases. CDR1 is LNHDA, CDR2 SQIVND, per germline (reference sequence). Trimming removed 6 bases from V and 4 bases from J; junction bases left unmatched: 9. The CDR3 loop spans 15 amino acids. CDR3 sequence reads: CASRLDRAAYNEQFF. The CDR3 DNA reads TGTGCCAGTAGACTAGACAGGGCGGCTTACAATGAGCAGTTCTTC.

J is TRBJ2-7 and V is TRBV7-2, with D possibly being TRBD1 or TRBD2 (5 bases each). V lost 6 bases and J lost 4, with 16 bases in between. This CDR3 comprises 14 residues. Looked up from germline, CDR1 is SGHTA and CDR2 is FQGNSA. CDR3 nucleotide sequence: TGTGCCAGCAGTTTTCCGGGGCCCAGGTACGAGCAGTACTTC. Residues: CASSFPGPRYEQYF.

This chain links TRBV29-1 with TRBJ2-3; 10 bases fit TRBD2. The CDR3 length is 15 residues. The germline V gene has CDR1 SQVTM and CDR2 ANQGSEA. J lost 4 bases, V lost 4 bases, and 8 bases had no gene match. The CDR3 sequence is CSVVLPSGSADTQYF. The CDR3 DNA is TGCAGCGTTGTCTTGCCTAGCGGGAGCGCAGATACGCAGTATTTT.

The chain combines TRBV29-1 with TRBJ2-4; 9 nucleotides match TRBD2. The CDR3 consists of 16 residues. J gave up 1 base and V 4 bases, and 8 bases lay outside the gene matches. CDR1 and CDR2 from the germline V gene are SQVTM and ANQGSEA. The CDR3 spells CSVGGGASVAKNIQYF. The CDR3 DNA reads TGCAGCGTTGGCGGGGGGGCGTCTGTGGCCAAAAACATTCAGTACTTC.

The CDR3 DNA is TGTGCCAGCAGTGGCAGGGCGGGTAATGAGCAGTTCTTC. Protein product: CASSGRAGNEQFF. The chain combines TRBV25-1 with TRBJ2-1; D is tentatively TRBD1 or TRBD2 (5 bases each). V was pared by 4 bases and J by 7 bases, with 11 bases between. This CDR3 region has 13 residues. Germline V lookup: CDR1 MGHDK, CDR2 SYGVNS.

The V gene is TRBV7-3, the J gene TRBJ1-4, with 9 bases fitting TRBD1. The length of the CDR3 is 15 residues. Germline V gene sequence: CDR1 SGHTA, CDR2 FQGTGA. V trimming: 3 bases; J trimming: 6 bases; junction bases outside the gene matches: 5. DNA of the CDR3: TGTGCCAGCAGCTTGACGGGACAGGGTGATGAAAAACTGTTTTTT. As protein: CASSLTGQGDEKLFF.

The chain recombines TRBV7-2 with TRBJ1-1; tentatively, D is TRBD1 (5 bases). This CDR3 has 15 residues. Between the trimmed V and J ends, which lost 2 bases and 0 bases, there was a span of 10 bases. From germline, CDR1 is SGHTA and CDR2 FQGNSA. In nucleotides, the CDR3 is TGTGCCAGCAGCTTAACCAGGGCCATGAACACTGAAGCTTTCTTT. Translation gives CASSLTRAMNTEAFF.

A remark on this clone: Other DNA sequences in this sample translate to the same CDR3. The CDR3 region is CSALEEKLFF. The CDR3 DNA reads TGCAGTGCCTTGGAGGAAAAACTGTTTTTT. The genes are TRBV20-1 and TRBJ1-4; D gene ambiguous. V lost 6 bases and J lost 8, with 7 bases in between. The CDR3 is made up of 10 amino acids. The germline gives CDR1 DFQATT, CDR2 SNEGSKA (reference sequence).

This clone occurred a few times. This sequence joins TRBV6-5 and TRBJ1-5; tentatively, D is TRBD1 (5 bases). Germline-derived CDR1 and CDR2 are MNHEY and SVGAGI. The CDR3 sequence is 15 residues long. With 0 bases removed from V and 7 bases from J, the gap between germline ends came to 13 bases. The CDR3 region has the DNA TGTGCCAGCAGTTACTCGGGGGGTACAACCCAGCCCCAGCATTTT. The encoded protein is CASSYSGGTTQPQHF.

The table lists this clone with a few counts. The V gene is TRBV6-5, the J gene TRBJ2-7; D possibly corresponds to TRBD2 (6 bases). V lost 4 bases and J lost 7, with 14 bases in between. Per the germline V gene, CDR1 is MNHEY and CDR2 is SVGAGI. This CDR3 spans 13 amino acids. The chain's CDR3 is CASSFGTPGEQYF. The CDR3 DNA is TGTGCCAGCAGTTTCGGGACTCCTGGGGAGCAGTACTTC.

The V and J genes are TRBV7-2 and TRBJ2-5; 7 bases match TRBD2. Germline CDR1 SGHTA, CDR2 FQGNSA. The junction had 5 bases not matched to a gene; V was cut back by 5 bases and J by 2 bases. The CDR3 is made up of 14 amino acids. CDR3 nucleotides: TGTGCCAGCAGCGCTAGCGGTCGGCAAGAGACCCAGTACTTC. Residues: CASSASGRQETQYF.

The CDR3 reads CASSFQGGQYEQYF. The CDR3 DNA follows: TGTGCCAGCAGTTTTCAGGGGGGCCAATACGAGCAGTACTTC. This chain links TRBV27 with TRBJ2-7, with D perhaps matching TRBD1 (7 bases). Germline CDR1 is MNHEY and CDR2 is SMNVEV (reference sequence). The CDR3 contains 14 residues. Trimming stripped 3 bases from V and 4 bases from J, with 13 bases between.

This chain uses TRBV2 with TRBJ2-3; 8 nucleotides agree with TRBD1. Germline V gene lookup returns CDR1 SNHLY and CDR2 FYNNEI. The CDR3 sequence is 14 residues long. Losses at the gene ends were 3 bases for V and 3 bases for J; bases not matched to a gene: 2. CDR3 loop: CASSDRGLTDTQYF. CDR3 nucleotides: TGTGCCAGCAGTGACAGGGGGCTTACAGATACGCAGTATTTT.

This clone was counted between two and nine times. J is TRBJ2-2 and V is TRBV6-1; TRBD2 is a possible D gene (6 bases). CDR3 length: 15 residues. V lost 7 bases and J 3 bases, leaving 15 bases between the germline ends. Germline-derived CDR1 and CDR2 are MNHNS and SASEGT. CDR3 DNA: TGTGCCAGCAACCCCGTGGGACTTGACACCGGGGAGCTGTTTTTT. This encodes CASNPVGLDTGELFF.

CDR3 bases: TGTGCCAGTAGTATAGATAGGGGCTTGTGGACAAAAGGGCCTAGCAATCAGCCCCAGCATTTT. The encoded protein is CASSIDRGLWTKGPSNQPQHF. This chain links TRBV19 with TRBJ1-5; D is possibly TRBD1 (5 bases). This CDR3 comprises 21 residues. Trimming stripped 0 bases from V and 0 bases from J, with 24 bases between. Germline CDR1 is LNHDA and CDR2 is SQIVND (reference sequence).

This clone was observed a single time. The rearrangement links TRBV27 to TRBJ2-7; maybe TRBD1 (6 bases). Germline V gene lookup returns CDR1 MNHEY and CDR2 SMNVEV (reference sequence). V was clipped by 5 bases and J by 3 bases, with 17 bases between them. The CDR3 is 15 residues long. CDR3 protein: CASSPYLRQDYEQYF. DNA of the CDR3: TGTGCCAGCAGTCCCTACCTACGACAGGACTACGAGCAGTACTTC.

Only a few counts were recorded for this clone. The CDR3 protein is CAWSVGQHYGYTF. The CDR3 DNA follows: TGTGCCTGGAGTGTGGGACAGCACTATGGCTACACCTTC. The chain links TRBV30 to TRBJ1-2; 7 bases align to TRBD1. With V trimmed by 0 bases and J by 3 bases, 1 base remained unmatched. Germline V CDR1 and CDR2: GTSNPN, SVGIG (reference sequence). The length of the CDR3 is 13 residues.

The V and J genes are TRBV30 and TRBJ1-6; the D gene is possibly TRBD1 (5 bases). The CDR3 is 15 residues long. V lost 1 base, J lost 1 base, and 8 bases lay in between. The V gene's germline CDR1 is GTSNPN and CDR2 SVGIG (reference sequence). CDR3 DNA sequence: TGTGCCTGGAGTGATCAGGGTTCCTATAATTCACCCCTCCACTTT. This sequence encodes CAWSDQGSYNSPLHF.

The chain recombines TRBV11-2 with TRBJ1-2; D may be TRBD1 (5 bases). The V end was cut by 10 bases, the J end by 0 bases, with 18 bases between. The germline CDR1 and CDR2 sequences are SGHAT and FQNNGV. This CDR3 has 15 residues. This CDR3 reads CATPGTGSSNYGYTF. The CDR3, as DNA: TGTGCCACACCCGGGACGGGATCCTCTAACTATGGCTACACCTTC. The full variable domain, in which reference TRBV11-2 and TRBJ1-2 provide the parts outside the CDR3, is EAGVAQSPRYKIIEKRQSVAFWCNPISGHATLYWYQQILGQGPKLLIQFQNNGVVDDSQLPKDRFSAERLKGVDSTLKIQPAKLEDSAVYLCATPGTGSSNYGYTFGSGTRLTVV.